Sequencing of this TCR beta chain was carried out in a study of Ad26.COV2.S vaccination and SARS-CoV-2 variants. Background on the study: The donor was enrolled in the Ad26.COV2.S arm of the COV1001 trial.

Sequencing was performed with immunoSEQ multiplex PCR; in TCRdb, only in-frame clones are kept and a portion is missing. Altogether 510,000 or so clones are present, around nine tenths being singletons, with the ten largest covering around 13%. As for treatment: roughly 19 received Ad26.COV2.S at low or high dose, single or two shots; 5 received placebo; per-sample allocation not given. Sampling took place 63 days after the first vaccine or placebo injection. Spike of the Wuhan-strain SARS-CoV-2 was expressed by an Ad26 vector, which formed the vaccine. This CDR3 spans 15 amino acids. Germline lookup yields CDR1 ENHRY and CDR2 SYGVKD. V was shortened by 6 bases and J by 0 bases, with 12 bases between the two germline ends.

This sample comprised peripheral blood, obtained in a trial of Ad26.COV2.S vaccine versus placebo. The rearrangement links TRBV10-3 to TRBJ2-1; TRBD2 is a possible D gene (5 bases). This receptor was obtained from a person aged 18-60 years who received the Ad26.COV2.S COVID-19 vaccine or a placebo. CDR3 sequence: CAIRTDLSSYNEQFF. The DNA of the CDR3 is TGTGCCATCAGGACGGACTTGAGCTCCTACAATGAGCAGTTCTTC.